The rows below give T cell receptor beta chains drawn from one sample of a study of T cell responses to AZD1222 COVID-19 vaccine. The protocol was immunoSEQ multiplex PCR, while the TCRdb copy is restricted to in-frame clones and leaves out a portion. The sample records 200,000 or so clones, 88% being singletons. This material consisted of peripheral blood, taken on day 0 of AZD1222 vaccination. These receptors all come from an adult in good health. Each CDR3 is given with its conserved first and last residue. The D gene is left open where the match is weak. Expanded clones get a size class; other rows say once, few or many, or leave the size out.

j_call clone_size d_call v_call cdr3_nt cdr3_aa
TRBJ1-1 . TRBD1 TRBV3-1/TRBV3-2 TGTGCCAGCAGCCAGGAAGGGGGCAGGGCTGAAGCTTTCTTT CASSQEGGRAEAFF
TRBJ1-1 . TRBD1 TRBV5-3 TGTGCCAGAAGCGGGGAGGGGGCCGAGCCAATGAACACTGAAGCTTTCTTT CARSGEGAEPMNTEAFF
TRBJ1-2 . . TRBV7-8 TGTGCCAGCAGCCCAGGACCGGGCTCGGTGGACTATGGCTACACCTTC CASSPGPGSVDYGYTF
TRBJ2-1 . . TRBV9 TGTGCCAGCAGCGTAGTAGGGGGGACGATGGGGAGAACTGAGCAGTTCTTC CASSVVGGTMGRTEQFF
TRBJ2-7 . . TRBV2 TGTGCCAGCAAAGATGGGCGTCTCTCCTACGAGCAGTACTTC CASKDGRLSYEQYF
TRBJ1-1 . . TRBV29-1 TGCAGCGTTGAAGCAGGGTTGAACACTGAAGCTTTCTTT CSVEAGLNTEAFF
TRBJ1-4 . TRBD1 TRBV19 TGTGCCACCAGCCAAGGGGGCCGGGCTAATGAAAAACTGTTTTTT CATSQGGRANEKLFF
TRBJ2-3 . TRBD1 TRBV7-8 TGTGCCAGCAGCACCGGACAGGCATTATTCACAGATACGCAGTATTTT CASSTGQALFTDTQYF
TRBJ2-3 once . TRBV6-4 TGTGCCAGCAGAGGGGGTTCGTCAGATACGCAGTATTTT CASRGGSSDTQYF
TRBJ2-2 . TRBD1 TRBV5-6 TGTGCCAGCAGCCTGGTCGAAGGACAGGGGTACACCGGGGAGCTGTTTTTT CASSLVEGQGYTGELFF
TRBJ2-3 . . TRBV5-1 TGCGCCAGCAGCCGGGATTTTCGCACAGATACGCAGTATTTT CASSRDFRTDTQYF
TRBJ2-1 . . TRBV5-1 TGCGCCAGCAGCGGGGAGACACCCGGCGATGAGCAGTTCTTC CASSGETPGDEQFF
TRBJ2-6 . . TRBV19 TGTGCCAGTAGCTTACAGGGTCCCGGGGCCAACGTCCTGACTTTC CASSLQGPGANVLTF
TRBJ1-2 . . TRBV6-5 TGTGCCAGCAGTTACTCGAGGGAATTTAACTATGGCTACACCTTC CASSYSREFNYGYTF
TRBJ2-7 . . TRBV3-1/TRBV3-2 TGTGCCAGCAGCCAATTCAGGGTGATTAATCTCGACGAGCAGTACTTC CASSQFRVINLDEQYF
TRBJ2-5 . TRBD2 TRBV7-2 TGTGCCAGCAGCAGAGCCGGGGGGGGCTCGGAGACCCAGTACTTC CASSRAGGGSETQYF
TRBJ2-2 . TRBD1 TRBV28 TGTGCCAGCAGTTTCCGGGACAGAGAGAACACCGGGGAGCTGTTTTTT CASSFRDRENTGELFF
TRBJ1-2 . . TRBV19 TGTGCCAGTAGTATTGCGGCGATACGGAGTGGCTACACCTTC CASSIAAIRSGYTF
TRBJ2-3 . TRBD2 TRBV19 TGTGCCAGTAGTATCACTAGCGGGGGCCCCTTTACAGATACGCAGTATTTT CASSITSGGPFTDTQYF
TRBJ1-2 . . TRBV5-4 TGTGCCAGCAGCGGGCCCGCTATGACAGGAGTTGAAGGCTACACCTTC CASSGPAMTGVEGYTF
TRBJ2-7 . TRBD1 TRBV5-4 TGTGCCAGCAGCTTGGACAGGGGGACAACCTACGAGCAGTACTTC CASSLDRGTTYEQYF
TRBJ1-2 . . TRBV7-9 TGTGCCAGCAGCCAAGTGGCACCGAGGTATGGCTACACCTTC CASSQVAPRYGYTF
TRBJ2-1 . TRBD2 TRBV5-4 TGTGCCAGCAGCTTGGGGCCGGCGGGGGTCAACAATGAGCAGTTCTTC CASSLGPAGVNNEQFF
TRBJ2-2 few . TRBV11-2 TGTGCCAGCAGTACGGCCACCGGGGAGCTGTTTTTT CASSTATGELFF
TRBJ2-2 . . TRBV9 TGTGCCAGCAGCGTACGGTGGGGTGGACTTTCTGAAAAAAACACCGGGGAGCTGTTTTTT CASSVRWGGLSEKNTGELFF
TRBJ2-1 . . TRBV6-6 TGTGCCAGCAGTTACCGACAGAACAATGAGCAGTTCTTC CASSYRQNNEQFF
TRBJ1-2 . . TRBV14 TGTGCCAGCAGGATCTCGGCGGGCTATGGCTACACCTTC CASRISAGYGYTF
TRBJ1-6 . . TRBV6-5 TGTGCCAGCAGTTACTCCGGGACACTTAATTCACCCCTCCACTTT CASSYSGTLNSPLHF
TRBJ1-1 . . TRBV11-2 TGTGCCAGCAGCTTACTGAGTTCTGAAGCTTTCTTT CASSLLSSEAFF
TRBJ2-7 . . TRBV12-5 TGTGCTAGTGGTTTGCCCGGGAACCCCTACGAGCAGTACTTC CASGLPGNPYEQYF
TRBJ1-6 . . TRBV28 TGTGCCAGCAGTACAGGGTATAATTCACCCCTCCACTTT CASSTGYNSPLHF
TRBJ2-1 . TRBD1 TRBV5-6 TGTGCCAGCAGCCGTGGGACAGGGGGGTCCTACAATGAGCAGTTCTTC CASSRGTGGSYNEQFF